This T cell receptor beta chain emerged from a study of shared clonotypes between healthy human individuals. Study-wide results and limits: Shared clonotypes: 4.5% to 5% naive CD4, roughly 3.8% naive CD8, around 2.2% memory CD4, approximately 0.41% memory CD8.

This clone occurred a few times. Its antigen is not known. TCRdb keeps only in-frame clones here, not all; method: immunoSEQ multiplex PCR. Of some 360,000 clones in the sample, 70% to 75% are singletons; the top ten hold 8.5% to 12%. Sequences were obtained from memory CD4+ T cells sorted from blood. The subset: CD45RA-negative fraction. The TCR comes from a man aged 25 to 40 in good health.

The CDR3 DNA is TGTGCCAGCAGTTATTCTAAGTGGGCGACCAAATCGACCGCAGGAGCAACAGATACGCAGTATTTT. Its translation is CASSYSKWATKSTAGATDTQYF. The rearrangement uses TRBV6-9 and TRBJ2-3; D remains unclear. The V end lost 0 bases, the J end lost 3 bases, and 31 bases lay between the germline ends. Germline CDR1 MNHGY, CDR2 SVAAGI. This CDR3 spans 22 amino acids.